One sample yielded the 29 T cell receptor beta chains listed below, sequenced in a study of shared clonotypes between healthy human individuals. Some clones are missing from TCRdb's copy, which holds only in-frame ones; the method was immunoSEQ multiplex PCR. The sample records around 2.1 million clones, almost 96% being singletons. Material for sequencing was naive CD4+ T cells sorted from blood. Subset: CD45RA+ positively selected. The receptors come from a man younger than 35 in good health.

The chain has TRBV30 and TRBJ2-7; possible D gene TRBD2, 5 bases. This CDR3 is built from 15 residues. V gave up 4 bases and J gave up 0 bases, with 16 bases separating them. The germline V gene encodes CDR1 GTSNPN and CDR2 SVGIG (reference sequence). As DNA, the CDR3 is TGTGCCTGGACCCCTGGACTCATAAGCTCCTACGAGCAGTACTTC. The encoded protein is CAWTPGLISSYEQYF.

The rearrangement links TRBV18 to TRBJ2-7; TRBD2 matches at 9 bases. The ends lost 3 bases at V and 7 bases at J; junction bases unmatched: 7. CDR1 is KGHSH, CDR2 LQKENI, per germline. The length of the CDR3 is 14 residues. For the CDR3, the DNA is TGTGCCAGCTCACCCCAGCGGGAGGTAGATGAGCAGTACTTC. Its translation is CASSPQREVDEQYF.

A single count supports this clone. V and J are TRBV30 and TRBJ2-3; D ambiguous. The CDR3 is 16 residues long. Germline lookup yields CDR1 GTSNPN and CDR2 SVGIG (reference sequence). The germline V and J ends were trimmed by 3 bases and 0 bases, with 16 bases remaining between them. The CDR3 DNA follows: TGTGCCTGGAGCAACGACCGTGGGGTGAGCACAGATACGCAGTATTTT. Translated, it gives CAWSNDRGVSTDTQYF.

J is TRBJ1-5 and V is TRBV7-9, with a possible D match to TRBD1 (6 bases). The CDR3 totals 16 residues. CDR1 and CDR2 (germline): SEHNR, FQNEAQ (reference sequence). Trimming left V 2 bases short and J 4 bases short, with 15 bases between. CDR3 region: CASSLNRGQNNQPQHF. The DNA of the CDR3 is TGTGCCAGCAGCTTAAATCGGGGGCAGAATAATCAGCCCCAGCATTTT.

This clone was seen a single time. CDR3 bases: TGTGCCATCAACTCAGGGACAGGACCAGGGGGAAACACCATATATTTT. It encodes CAINSGTGPGGNTIYF. The gene calls are TRBV10-3 and TRBJ1-3; 8 bases are shared with TRBD1. The length of the CDR3 is 16 residues. Germline lookup yields CDR1 ENHRY and CDR2 SYGVKD. With 7 bases clipped from V and 4 bases from J, the junction kept 12 bases outside the gene matches.

Worth noting for this clone: At the DNA level, this CDR3 is encoded by other sequences in the same sample as well. The chain carries TRBV5-1 and TRBJ2-2; D call uncertain. V lost 3 bases to trimming and J lost 0 bases, with 0 bases between them. Per the germline V gene, CDR1 is SGHRS and CDR2 is YFSETQ. The CDR3 has 12 amino acids. CDR3 bases: TGCGCCAGCAGCTCGAACACCGGGGAGCTGTTTTTT. Amino acids: CASSSNTGELFF. The variable domain in full, with the rest retrieved from reference TRBV5-1 and TRBJ2-2, is KAGVTQTPRYLIKTRGQQVTLSCSPISGHRSVSWYQQTPGQGLQFLFEYFSETQRNKGNFPGRFSGRQFSNSRSEMNVSTLELGDSALYLCASSSNTGELFFGEGSRLTVL.

The chain combines TRBV5-5 with TRBJ2-7; D is uncertain. The ends were cut back, 1 base at V and 0 bases at J, with 8 bases in the middle. Germline lookup yields CDR1 SGHKS and CDR2 YYEKEE (reference sequence). This CDR3 has 14 amino acids. The CDR3 reads CASSLSSVSYEQYF. CDR3 sequence (DNA): TGTGCCAGCAGCTTGAGTTCAGTCTCCTACGAGCAGTACTTC.

V usage is TRBV9 and J usage is TRBJ2-7; TRBD1 might be the D (6 bases). Between the trimmed V and J ends, which lost 3 bases and 5 bases, there was a span of 15 bases. The CDR3 runs to 14 residues. Looked up from germline, CDR1 is SGDLS and CDR2 is YYNGEE. The CDR3 DNA sequence: TGTGCCAGCAGCGCAGGAACAGGGTTGGACGAGCAGTACTTC. Translation: CASSAGTGLDEQYF.

V is TRBV10-1 and J is TRBJ2-7, with 8 bases lining up with TRBD2. The CDR3 covers 15 residues. Germline CDR1 WNHNN, CDR2 SYGVQD (reference sequence). V gave up 3 bases and J gave up 3 bases; unmatched junction bases: 7. The CDR3 DNA sequence: TGCGCCAGCAGTGACCCGGGACTAGGGTTCTACGAGCAGTACTTC. This gives the protein CASSDPGLGFYEQYF.

This sequence joins TRBV18 and TRBJ2-1, with a weak D call TRBD1 (5 bases). Trimming removed 5 bases at V and 2 bases at J, with 13 bases between. Germline V gene sequence: CDR1 KGHSH, CDR2 LQKENI. The CDR3 consists of 15 residues. Written as DNA, the CDR3 is TGTGCCAGCTCATTCGACAGTCTCGCCTACAATGAGCAGTTCTTC. Translating it yields CASSFDSLAYNEQFF.

The rearrangement uses TRBV7-2 and TRBJ2-3; D ambiguous. This CDR3 has 12 amino acids. Germline assignment: CDR1 SGHTA and CDR2 FQGNSA. V lost 2 bases and J 2 bases, leaving 2 bases between the germline ends. CDR3 sequence (DNA): TGTGCCAGCAGCTTATTCACAGATACGCAGTATTTT. Translating gives CASSLFTDTQYF.

This clone was seen only once. The chain uses TRBV30 and TRBJ1-1; D perhaps matches TRBD1 (5 bases). The V end lost 0 bases, the J end lost 7 bases, and 9 bases lay between the germline ends. The CDR3 covers 12 residues. CDR1 is GTSNPN and CDR2 is SVGIG in the germline V gene (reference sequence). The CDR3 DNA follows: TGTGCCTGGAGTGTATTGGGGGATGAAGCTTTCTTT. Encoded protein: CAWSVLGDEAFF.

The genes are TRBV19 and TRBJ2-3; the D gene is possibly TRBD1 (6 bases). This CDR3 is 14 amino acids long. Germline V gene lookup returns CDR1 LNHDA and CDR2 SQIVND (reference sequence). V was shortened by 4 bases and J by 2 bases, with 10 bases between the two germline ends. The CDR3: CASSRGQNTDTQYF. Here the CDR3 DNA reads TGTGCCAGTAGTAGGGGGCAGAACACAGATACGCAGTATTTT.

This clone appeared a single time. The chain uses TRBV18 and TRBJ2-1, with D possibly called TRBD1 or TRBD2 (5 bases each). The V gene lost 5 bases and the J gene lost 7 bases, with 15 bases spanning the gap. Germline values: CDR1 KGHSH, CDR2 LQKENI. The CDR3 length is 14 residues. CDR3 region: CASSGGRGVNEQFF. The CDR3 DNA is TGTGCCAGCTCAGGGGGTCGGGGAGTGAATGAGCAGTTCTTC.

In DNA form, the CDR3 reads TGTGCCAGCTCACCGGTGACAGGTCTCCTCACCGGGGAGCTGTTTTTT. It yields the protein CASSPVTGLLTGELFF. The chain combines TRBV18 with TRBJ2-2; D might be TRBD1 (6 bases). Looked up from germline, CDR1 is KGHSH and CDR2 is LQKENI. The CDR3 has 16 amino acids. Trimming cost V 3 bases and J 4 bases, with 15 bases left between them.

On this clone: Other nucleotide sequences from this sample produce the same CDR3. The chain carries TRBV5-6 and TRBJ1-5; weak D call: TRBD1 (6 bases). Trimming pared 0 bases from V and 6 bases from J, leaving 7 bases between. Germline V gene sequence: CDR1 SGHDT, CDR2 YYEEEE. The CDR3 loop spans 13 amino acids. The CDR3 coding sequence is TGTGCCAGCAGCTTGGGAGGGGGTCAGCCCCAGCATTTT. Protein product: CASSLGGGQPQHF.

This chain joins TRBV10-3 and TRBJ1-3; weak D call: TRBD1 (5 bases). The V gene lost 5 bases and the J gene lost 0 bases, with 11 bases spanning the gap. The germline gives CDR1 ENHRY, CDR2 SYGVKD. The CDR3 covers 15 residues. The CDR3 region is CAISYTGTSGNTIYF. CDR3 coding DNA: TGTGCCATCAGTTATACCGGGACCTCTGGAAACACCATATATTTT.

Regarding this clone: The same CDR3 can be traced to other DNA sequences in this sample. The chain has TRBV30 and TRBJ2-7, with a weak D call TRBD1 (5 bases). Germline CDR1 and CDR2: GTSNPN and SVGIG (reference sequence). This CDR3 region has 12 residues. Trimming left V 2 bases short and J 4 bases short, with 9 bases between. The CDR3, as DNA: TGTGCCTGGAGTCCCCAGGGATACGAGCAGTACTTC. Translating gives CAWSPQGYEQYF.

The rearrangement joins TRBV6-4 to TRBJ2-7; TRBD1 agrees at 8 bases. The length of the CDR3 is 16 residues. Germline CDR1 reads MRHNA; CDR2 reads SNTAGT. The J segment lost 2 bases and the V segment lost 3 bases, leaving 9 bases of the junction unmatched. In nucleotides, the CDR3 is TGTGCCAGCAGTGAACTTCCCGGGACAGGAGCCTACGAGCAGTACTTC. Amino acid sequence: CASSELPGTGAYEQYF.

The chain combines TRBV6-5 with TRBJ1-2; possibly TRBD1 for D (5 bases). Germline CDR1 is MNHEY and CDR2 is SVGAGI. Trimming took 6 bases from V and 8 from J, leaving 16 bases between them. There are 13 residues in the CDR3. The CDR3 loop is CASSRGPRGGYTF. CDR3 DNA: TGTGCCAGCAGCCGGGGACCCCGCGGAGGCTACACCTTC.

The V and J genes are TRBV6-1 and TRBJ1-5; the D is unclear. CDR1 is MNHNS, CDR2 SASEGT, per germline. CDR3 size: 15 residues. Trimming stripped 7 bases from V and 1 base from J, with 14 bases between. In nucleotides, the CDR3 is TGTGCCAGCACCGGAGAAGGGTTAAGCAATCAGCCCCAGCATTTT. Translating gives CASTGEGLSNQPQHF.

The J gene is TRBJ1-5, the V gene TRBV30, with a possible D match to TRBD1 (5 bases). Per the germline V gene, CDR1 is GTSNPN and CDR2 is SVGIG (reference sequence). The CDR3 length is 14 residues. V was pared by 4 bases and J by 9 bases, with 19 bases between. The CDR3 is CAWTSPEGRGPQHF. The CDR3 DNA sequence: TGTGCCTGGACGTCGCCGGAGGGGAGGGGGCCCCAGCATTTT.

The rearrangement uses TRBV7-9 and TRBJ2-7; perhaps TRBD1 as D (5 bases). V was trimmed by 2 bases and J by 4 bases, leaving 15 bases between them. The CDR3 is 15 residues long. CDR1 and CDR2 (germline): SEHNR, FQNEAQ (reference sequence). The CDR3 region has the DNA TGTGCCAGCAGCTTATCTACAGGATCGGAGTACGAGCAGTACTTC. Encoded protein: CASSLSTGSEYEQYF.

Concerning this clone: The same CDR3 is also encoded by other DNA sequences in this sample. This rearrangement joins TRBV5-1 to TRBJ2-3; 7 bases fit TRBD1. V was pared by 0 bases and J by 1 base, with 2 bases of the junction left unmatched. The CDR3 length is 15 residues. Germline lookup yields CDR1 SGHRS and CDR2 YFSETQ. CDR3 coding DNA: TGCGCCAGCAGCTTGGGAGGGACAGGCACAGATACGCAGTATTTT. This translates into CASSLGGTGTDTQYF. The variable domain in full, with the rest retrieved from reference TRBV5-1 and TRBJ2-3, is KAGVTQTPRYLIKTRGQQVTLSCSPISGHRSVSWYQQTPGQGLQFLFEYFSETQRNKGNFPGRFSGRQFSNSRSEMNVSTLELGDSALYLCASSLGGTGTDTQYFGPGTRLTVL.

The chain has TRBV6-6 and TRBJ2-7; 7 bases are shared with TRBD2. This CDR3 is built from 16 residues. V shed 7 bases, J shed 5 bases, and the junction held 17 bases outside the gene matches. Germline assignment: CDR1 MNHNY and CDR2 SVGAGI (reference sequence). The CDR3 reads CASTPTRGAGQNEQYF. The CDR3 nucleotides read TGTGCCAGCACCCCGACAAGAGGAGCGGGGCAGAACGAGCAGTACTTC.

The chain links TRBV11-2 to TRBJ1-4; TRBD1 might be the D (6 bases). V lost 4 bases, J lost 10 bases, and 22 bases lay in between. CDR1 SGHAT and CDR2 FQNNGV come from the germline V gene. The CDR3 spans 16 residues. CDR3 nucleotides: TGTGCCAGCAGCTCCACCCCAGCGGGGGGCGATGGAAAACTGTTTTTT. Translated: CASSSTPAGGDGKLFF.

Notes on this clone: This CDR3 is also generated by other DNA sequences in the sample. The V and J genes are TRBV30 and TRBJ1-5, with D tentatively TRBD1 (6 bases). V lost 4 bases to trimming and J lost 2 bases, with 9 bases between them. Germline V gene sequence: CDR1 GTSNPN, CDR2 SVGIG (reference sequence). The CDR3 runs 13 residues. In DNA, the CDR3 is TGTGCCTGGAACAGGGAGGGCAATCAGCCCCAGCATTTT. Protein: CAWNREGNQPQHF.

The rearrangement links TRBV28 to TRBJ1-1; TRBD1 aligns across 11 bases. With V trimmed by 3 bases and J by 6 bases, 6 bases remained unmatched. Germline CDR1 reads MDHEN; CDR2 reads SYDVKM. This CDR3 has 15 residues. In nucleotides, the CDR3 is TGTGCCAGCAGTTTTCGGGGACAGGGGGGTGCTGAAGCTTTCTTT. Translated, it gives CASSFRGQGGAEAFF.

Turning to this clone: Other DNA sequences from this sample encode an identical CDR3 as well. V is TRBV6-5 and J is TRBJ2-7; tentatively, D is TRBD1 or TRBD2 (6 bases each). The CDR3 contains 12 residues. The V gene's germline CDR1 is MNHEY and CDR2 SVGAGI. V shed 6 bases and J shed 3 bases, with 9 bases lying between them. Here the CDR3 reads CASRRGDYEQYF. Here the CDR3 DNA reads TGTGCCAGCAGGAGGGGGGACTACGAGCAGTACTTC.